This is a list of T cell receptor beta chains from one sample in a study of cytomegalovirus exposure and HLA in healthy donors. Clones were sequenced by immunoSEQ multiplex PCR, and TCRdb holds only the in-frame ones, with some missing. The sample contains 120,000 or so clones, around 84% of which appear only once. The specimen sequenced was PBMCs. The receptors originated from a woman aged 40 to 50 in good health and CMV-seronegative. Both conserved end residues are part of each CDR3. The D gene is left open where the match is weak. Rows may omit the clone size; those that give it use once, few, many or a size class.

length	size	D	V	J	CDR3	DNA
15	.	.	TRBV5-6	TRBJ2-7	CASSLGQSKFYEQYF	TGTGCCAGCAGCTTGGGACAGAGTAAATTCTACGAGCAGTACTTC
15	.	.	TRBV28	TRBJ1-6	CASRWARGYNSPLHF	TGTGCCAGCCGGTGGGCCAGGGGTTATAATTCACCCCTCCACTTT
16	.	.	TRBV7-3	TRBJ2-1	CASSPPRGGIGNEQFF	TGTGCCAGCAGCCCCCCTCGAGGAGGAATAGGCAATGAGCAGTTCTTC
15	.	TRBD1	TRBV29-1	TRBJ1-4	CSVGQGAVSNEKLFF	TGCAGCGTCGGACAGGGGGCGGTTTCTAATGAAAAACTGTTTTTT
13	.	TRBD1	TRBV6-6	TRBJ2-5	CASSQGARETQYF	TGTGCCAGCAGTCAGGGGGCAAGGGAGACCCAGTACTTC
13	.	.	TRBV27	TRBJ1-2	CASTPAGGYGYTF	TGTGCCAGCACCCCGGCGGGGGGCTATGGCTACACCTTC
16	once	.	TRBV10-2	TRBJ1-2	CASSESGGPAVYGYTF	TGCGCCAGCAGTGAGTCGGGAGGGCCCGCGGTCTATGGCTACACCTTC
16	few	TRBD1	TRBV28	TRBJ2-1	CASSMRTGGFYNEQFF	TGTGCCAGCAGTATGCGGACAGGGGGGTTTTACAATGAGCAGTTCTTC
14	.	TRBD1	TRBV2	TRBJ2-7	CASRLGTGAYEQYF	TGTGCCAGCAGGTTAGGGACAGGGGCCTACGAGCAGTACTTC
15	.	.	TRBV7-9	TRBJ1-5	CASSSGLLGNQPQHF	TGTGCCAGCAGCTCAGGGTTGTTGGGCAATCAGCCCCAGCATTTT
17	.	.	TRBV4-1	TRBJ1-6	CASSQGHPEAPNSPLHF	TGCGCCAGCAGCCAGGGCCACCCCGAAGCTCCTAATTCACCCCTCCACTTT
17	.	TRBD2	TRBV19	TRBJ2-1	CASSTPGLAGGGNEQFF	TGTGCCAGTAGTACGCCGGGACTAGCGGGAGGGGGCAATGAGCAGTTCTTC
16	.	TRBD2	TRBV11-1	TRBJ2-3	CASSYPGEGLADTQYF	TGTGCCAGCAGCTACCCGGGGGAGGGCCTGGCAGATACGCAGTATTTT
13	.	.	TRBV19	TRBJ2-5	CASSLDTEKTQYF	TGTGCCAGTAGTCTGGACACGGAAAAGACCCAGTACTTC
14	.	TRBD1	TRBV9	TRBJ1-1	CASSVGGGGSEAFF	TGTGCCAGCAGCGTAGGCGGAGGGGGCAGTGAAGCTTTCTTT
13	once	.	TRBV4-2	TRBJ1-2	CASSQDHGGGYTF	TGTGCCAGCAGCCAAGATCATGGGGGCGGCTACACCTTC
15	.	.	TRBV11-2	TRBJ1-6	CASSLERSPNSPLHF	TGTGCCAGCAGTCTAGAACGCTCTCCTAATTCACCCCTCCACTTT
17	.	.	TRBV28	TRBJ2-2	CASSVGGAPERTGELFF	TGTGCCAGCAGTGTAGGAGGGGCGCCGGAACGGACCGGGGAGCTGTTTTTT
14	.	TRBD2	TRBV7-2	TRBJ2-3	CASSFVSGSDTQYF	TGTGCCAGCAGCTTTGTGAGCGGGAGTGATACGCAGTATTTT